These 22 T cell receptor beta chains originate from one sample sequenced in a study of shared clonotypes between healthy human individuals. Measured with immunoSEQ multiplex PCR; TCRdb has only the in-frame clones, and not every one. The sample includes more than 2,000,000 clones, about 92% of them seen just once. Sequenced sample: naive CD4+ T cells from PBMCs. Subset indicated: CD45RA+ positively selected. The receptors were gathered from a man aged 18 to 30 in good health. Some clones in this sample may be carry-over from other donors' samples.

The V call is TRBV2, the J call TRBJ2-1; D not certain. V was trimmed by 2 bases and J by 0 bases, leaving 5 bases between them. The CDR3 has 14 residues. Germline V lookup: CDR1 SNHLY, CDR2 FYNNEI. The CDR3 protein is CASSELSSYNEQFF. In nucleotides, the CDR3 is TGTGCCAGCAGTGAACTTAGCTCCTACAATGAGCAGTTCTTC.

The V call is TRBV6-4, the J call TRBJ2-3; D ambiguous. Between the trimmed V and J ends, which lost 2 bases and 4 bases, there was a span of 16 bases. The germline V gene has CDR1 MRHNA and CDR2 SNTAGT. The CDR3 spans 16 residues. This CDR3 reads CASSDPGPMGPDTQYF. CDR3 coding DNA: TGTGCCAGCAGTGACCCGGGCCCCATGGGTCCAGATACGCAGTATTTT.

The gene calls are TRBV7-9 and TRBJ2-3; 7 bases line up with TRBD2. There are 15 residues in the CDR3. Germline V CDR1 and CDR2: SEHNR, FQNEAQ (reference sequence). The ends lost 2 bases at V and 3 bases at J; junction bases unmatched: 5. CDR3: CASSLSAGATDTQYF. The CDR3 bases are TGTGCCAGCAGCTTATCCGCGGGAGCAACAGATACGCAGTATTTT.

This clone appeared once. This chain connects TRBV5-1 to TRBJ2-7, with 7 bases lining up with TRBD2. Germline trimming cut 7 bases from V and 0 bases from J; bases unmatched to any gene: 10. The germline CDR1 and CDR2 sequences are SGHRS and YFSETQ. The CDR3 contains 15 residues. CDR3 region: CASGMGLSGSYEQYF. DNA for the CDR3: TGCGCCAGCGGGATGGGACTAAGCGGCTCCTACGAGCAGTACTTC.

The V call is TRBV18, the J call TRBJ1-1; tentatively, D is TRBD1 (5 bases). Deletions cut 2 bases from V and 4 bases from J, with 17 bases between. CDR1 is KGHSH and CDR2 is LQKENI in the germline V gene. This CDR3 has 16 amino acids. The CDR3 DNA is TGTGCCAGCTCACCAGGGGGACCCTCCCTAAGCACTGAAGCTTTCTTT. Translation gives CASSPGGPSLSTEAFF.

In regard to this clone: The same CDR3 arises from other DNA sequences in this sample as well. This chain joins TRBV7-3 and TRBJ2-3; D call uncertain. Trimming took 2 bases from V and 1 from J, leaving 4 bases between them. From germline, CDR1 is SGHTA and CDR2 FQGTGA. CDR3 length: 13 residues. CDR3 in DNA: TGTGCCAGCAGCTTATTAGGCACAGATACGCAGTATTTT. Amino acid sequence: CASSLLGTDTQYF. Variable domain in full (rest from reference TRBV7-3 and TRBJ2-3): GAGVSQTPSNKVTEKGKYVELRCDPISGHTALYWYRQSLGQGPEFLIYFQGTGAADDSGLPNDRFFAVRPEGSVSTLKIQRTERGDSAVYLCASSLLGTDTQYFGPGTRLTVL.

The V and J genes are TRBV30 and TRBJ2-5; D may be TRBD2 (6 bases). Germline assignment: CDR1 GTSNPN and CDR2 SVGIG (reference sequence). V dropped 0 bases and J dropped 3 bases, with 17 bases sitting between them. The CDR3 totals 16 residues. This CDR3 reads CAWSVLPLGLKETQYF. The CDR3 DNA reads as TGTGCCTGGAGTGTACTCCCCTTGGGACTCAAAGAGACCCAGTACTTC.

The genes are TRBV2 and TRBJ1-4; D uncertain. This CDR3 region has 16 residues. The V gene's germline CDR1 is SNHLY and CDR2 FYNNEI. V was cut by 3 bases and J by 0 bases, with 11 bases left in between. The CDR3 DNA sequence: TGTGCCAGCAGTGATCTGGGCCGTGCAACTAATGAAAAACTGTTTTTT. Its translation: CASSDLGRATNEKLFF.

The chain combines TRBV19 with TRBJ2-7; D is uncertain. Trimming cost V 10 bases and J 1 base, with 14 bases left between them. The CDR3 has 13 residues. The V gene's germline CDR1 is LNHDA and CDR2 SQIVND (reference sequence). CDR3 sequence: CANHLVGSYEQYF. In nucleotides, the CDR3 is TGTGCCAACCACCTCGTCGGGTCCTACGAGCAGTACTTC.

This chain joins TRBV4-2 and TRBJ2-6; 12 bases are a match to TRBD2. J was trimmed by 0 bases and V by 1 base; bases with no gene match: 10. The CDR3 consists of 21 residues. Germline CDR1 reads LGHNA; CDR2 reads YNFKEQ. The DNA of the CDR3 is TGTGCCAGCAGCCAAGCAACCGGGACTAGCGGGCGCTTCTCTGGGGCCAACGTCCTGACTTTC. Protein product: CASSQATGTSGRFSGANVLTF.

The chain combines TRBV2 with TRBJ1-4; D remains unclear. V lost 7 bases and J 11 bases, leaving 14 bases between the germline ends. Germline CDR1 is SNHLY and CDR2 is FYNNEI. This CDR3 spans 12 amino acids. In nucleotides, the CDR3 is TGTGCCAGCATTCGAACTGGACTCAAACTGTTTTTT. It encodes CASIRTGLKLFF. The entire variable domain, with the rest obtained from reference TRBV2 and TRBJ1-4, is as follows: EPEVTQTPSHQVTQMGQEVILRCVPISNHLYFYWYRQILGQKVEFLVSFYNNEISEKSEIFDDQFSVERPDGSNFTLKIRSTKLEDSAMYFCASIRTGLKLFFGSGTQLSVL.

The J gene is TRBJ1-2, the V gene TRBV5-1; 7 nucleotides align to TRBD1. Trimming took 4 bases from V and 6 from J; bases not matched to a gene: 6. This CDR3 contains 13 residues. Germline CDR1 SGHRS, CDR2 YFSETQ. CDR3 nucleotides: TGCGCCAGCAGCATACCAACAGGGGATGGCTACACCTTC. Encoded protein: CASSIPTGDGYTF.

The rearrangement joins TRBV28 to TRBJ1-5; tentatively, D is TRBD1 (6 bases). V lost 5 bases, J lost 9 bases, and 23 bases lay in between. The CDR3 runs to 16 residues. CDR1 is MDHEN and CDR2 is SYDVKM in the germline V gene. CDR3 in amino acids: CASSGRGKKFLRPQHF. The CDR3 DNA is TGTGCCAGCAGTGGGAGGGGGAAGAAATTTCTTCGGCCCCAGCATTTT.

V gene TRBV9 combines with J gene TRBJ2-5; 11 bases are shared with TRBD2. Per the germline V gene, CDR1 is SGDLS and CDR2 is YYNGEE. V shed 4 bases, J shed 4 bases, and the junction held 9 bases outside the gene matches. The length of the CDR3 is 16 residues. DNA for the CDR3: TGTGCCAGCAGCACTAGCGGGAGTAAAGGAGGAGAGACCCAGTACTTC. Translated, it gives CASSTSGSKGGETQYF. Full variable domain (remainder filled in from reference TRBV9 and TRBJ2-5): DSGVTQTPKHLITATGQRVTLRCSPRSGDLSVYWYQQSLDQGLQFLIQYYNGEERAKGNILERFSAQQFPDLHSELNLSSLELGDSALYFCASSTSGSKGGETQYFGPGTRLLVL.

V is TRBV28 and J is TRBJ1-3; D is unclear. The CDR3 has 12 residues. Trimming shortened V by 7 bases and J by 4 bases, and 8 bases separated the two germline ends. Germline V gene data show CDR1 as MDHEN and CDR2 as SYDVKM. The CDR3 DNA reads TGTGCCAGCACCAATGGGGGAAACACCATATATTTT. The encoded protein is CASTNGGNTIYF.

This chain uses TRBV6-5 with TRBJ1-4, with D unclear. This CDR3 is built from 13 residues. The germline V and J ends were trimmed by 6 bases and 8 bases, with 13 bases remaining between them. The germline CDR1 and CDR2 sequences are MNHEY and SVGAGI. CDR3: CASSYFRDEKLFF. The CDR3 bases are TGTGCCAGCAGCTATTTTCGAGACGAAAAACTGTTTTTT.

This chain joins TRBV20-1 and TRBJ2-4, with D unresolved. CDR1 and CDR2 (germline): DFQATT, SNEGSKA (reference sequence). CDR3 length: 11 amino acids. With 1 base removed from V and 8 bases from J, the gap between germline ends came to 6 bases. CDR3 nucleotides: TGCAGTGCTAGAGCCGAGGACATTCAGTACTTC. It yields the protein CSARAEDIQYF.

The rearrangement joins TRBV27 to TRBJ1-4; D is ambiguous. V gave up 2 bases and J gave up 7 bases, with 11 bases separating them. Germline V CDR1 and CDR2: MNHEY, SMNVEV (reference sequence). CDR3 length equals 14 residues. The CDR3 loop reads CASSLRGRVEKLFF. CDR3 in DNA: TGTGCCAGCAGTTTACGAGGGAGAGTTGAAAAACTGTTTTTT. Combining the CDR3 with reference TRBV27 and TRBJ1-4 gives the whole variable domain EAQVTQNPRYLITVTGKKLTVTCSQNMNHEYMSWYRQDPGLGLRQIYYSMNVEVTDKGDVPEGYKVSRKEKRNFPLILESPSPNQTSLYFCASSLRGRVEKLFFGSGTQLSVL.

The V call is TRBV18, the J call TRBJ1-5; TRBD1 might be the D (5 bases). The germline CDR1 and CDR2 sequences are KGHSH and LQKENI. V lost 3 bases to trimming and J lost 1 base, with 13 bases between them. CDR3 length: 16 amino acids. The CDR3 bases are TGTGCCAGCTCACCCCCGGGGGGGTTCAGCAATCAGCCCCAGCATTTT. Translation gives CASSPPGGFSNQPQHF.

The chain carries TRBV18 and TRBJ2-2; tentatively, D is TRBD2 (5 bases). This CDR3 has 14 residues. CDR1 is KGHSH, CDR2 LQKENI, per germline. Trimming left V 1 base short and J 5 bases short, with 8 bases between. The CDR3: CASSPRIATGELFF. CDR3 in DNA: TGTGCCAGCTCACCACGAATAGCGACCGGGGAGCTGTTTTTT. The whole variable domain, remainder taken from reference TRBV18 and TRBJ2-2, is NAGVMQNPRHLVRRRGQEARLRCSPMKGHSHVYWYRQLPEEGLKFMVYLQKENIIDESGMPKERFSAEFPKEGPSILRIQQVVRGDSAAYFCASSPRIATGELFFGEGSRLTVL.

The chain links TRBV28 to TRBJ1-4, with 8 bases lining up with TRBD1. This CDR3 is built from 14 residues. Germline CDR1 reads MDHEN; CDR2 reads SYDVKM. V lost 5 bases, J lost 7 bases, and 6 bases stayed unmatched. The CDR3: CASSTGGVGEKLFF. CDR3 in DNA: TGTGCCAGCAGTACAGGGGGGGTTGGTGAAAAACTGTTTTTT. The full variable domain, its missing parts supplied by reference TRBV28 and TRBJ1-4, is DVKVTQSSRYLVKRTGEKVFLECVQDMDHENMFWYRQDPGLGLRLIYFSYDVKMKEKGDIPEGYSVSREKKERFSLILESASTNQTSMYLCASSTGGVGEKLFFGSGTQLSVL.

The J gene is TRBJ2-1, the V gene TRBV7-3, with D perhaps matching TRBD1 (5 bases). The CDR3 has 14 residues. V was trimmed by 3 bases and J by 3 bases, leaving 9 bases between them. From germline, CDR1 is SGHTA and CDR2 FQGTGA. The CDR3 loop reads CASSLGHLYNEQFF. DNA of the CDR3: TGTGCCAGCAGCTTGGGGCATCTCTACAATGAGCAGTTCTTC.